This TCR beta chain came from a study of quantifying T cell responses using KT2 cells. Whole-study context: TCR alpha and beta constant-region primers primed reverse transcription of RNA.

A single-stranded UMI oligo with SP2 sequence was ligated to cDNA 3' ends. First-round PCR used about 4 cycles and beta primers RC1.1 and RC1.2 covering TRBC1 and TRBC2. Starting with the second PCR, alpha and beta TCR chains went through separate processing. A single record per CDR3 protein comes from TCRdb applying MiXCR to the UMI-ligation and nested PCR reads. Among tens of thousands of distinct CDR3 sequences listed, 11% were seen once. Ten or more counts support this clonotype. Its antigen is still unknown. Broader study findings: KT2 clone alpha and beta sequence counts scaled linearly with input KT2 cell number.

KT2, a clone with a known TCR, was spiked into unfractionated PBMC. Different KT2-to-PBMC ratios were created with a constant PBMC count. The TCR sequence derives from a human donor. The sequenced material came from PBMCs spiked with cells of the T cell clone KT2.

CDR3 in DNA: TGCAGCGTTGAAGGGAGGGGGCTGAACACTGAAGCTTTCTTT. Translated, it gives CSVEGRGLNTEAFF. The rearrangement uses TRBV29-1 and TRBJ1-1, with 7 bases lining up with TRBD1. The CDR3 length is 14 residues. Germline-derived CDR1 and CDR2 are SQVTM and ANQGSEA. Unmatched junction bases numbered 2, after V lost 1 base and J lost 0 bases. Using reference TRBV29-1 and TRBJ1-1 for the parts outside the CDR3, the full variable domain is SAVISQKPSRDICQRGTSLTIQCQVDSQVTMMFWYRQQPGQSLTLIATANQGSEATYESGFVIDKFPISRPNLTFSTLTVSNMSPEDSSIYLCSVEGRGLNTEAFFGQGTRLTVV.